The 15 T cell receptor beta chains given below trace back to one sample, sequenced in a study of vaccination and CD4 T cells after COVID-19. The treatment was: approximately nine-day PBMC culture with coronavirus spike peptide pools or control peptides (ViraFEST assay). Their antigen targets remain unknown. Oncomine TCR Beta short-read sequencing was applied to DNA from cultured CD4+ T cells. TCRdb re-called the PCR reads through MiXCR, storing one row per CDR3 protein. The sample includes about 25,000 distinct CDR3 sequences, 67% seen only once; the top ten take around 15%. Sample: CD4+ T cells from blood, cultured in vitro, taken after SARS-CoV-2 vaccination. The receptors here all came from a human donor who received a COVID-19 vaccine.

This clonotype is a singleton in its sample. V usage is TRBV18 and J usage is TRBJ2-2; unclear D gene. Trimming stripped 2 bases from V and 6 bases from J, with 7 bases between. CDR1 KGHSH and CDR2 LQKENI come from the germline V gene. The CDR3 runs to 13 residues. CDR3 residues: CASSPVASGELFF. The CDR3 DNA is TGTGCCAGCTCACCAGTTGCCTCCGGGGAGCTGTTTTTT.

V gene TRBV3-1 combines with J gene TRBJ2-3, with 7 bases identical to TRBD2. CDR1 is LGHDT and CDR2 is YNNKEL in the germline V gene (reference sequence). Germline trimming cut 0 bases from V and 1 base from J; bases unmatched to any gene: 4. This CDR3 has 16 residues. The CDR3 DNA is TGTGCCAGCAGCCAAGAACGGGGAGGGGGCACAGATACGCAGTATTTT. It encodes CASSQERGGGTDTQYF.

The chain combines TRBV6-1 with TRBJ2-3; D is ambiguous. Germline V gene sequence: CDR1 MNHNS, CDR2 SASEGT. Trimming stripped 6 bases from V and 4 bases from J, with 17 bases between. CDR3 length: 15 amino acids. The CDR3 spells CASSLLSPSPDTQYF. The CDR3 nucleotides read TGTGCCAGCAGCCTCCTGTCACCGTCTCCAGATACGCAGTATTTT.

The rearrangement links TRBV5-8 to TRBJ1-1; D is perhaps TRBD1 (6 bases). Trimming shortened V by 0 bases and J by 5 bases, and 11 bases separated the two germline ends. CDR1 and CDR2 (germline): SGHTS, YDEGEE. The CDR3 sequence is 14 residues long. The CDR3 is CASSLDRVPTEAFF. DNA of the CDR3: TGTGCCAGCAGCTTGGACAGGGTCCCAACTGAAGCTTTCTTT.

This sequence joins TRBV20-1 and TRBJ1-3; D remains unclear. The germline V gene encodes CDR1 DFQATT and CDR2 SNEGSKA (reference sequence). Trimming left V 3 bases short and J 1 base short, with 4 bases between. The CDR3 is 12 amino acids. The CDR3 protein is CSARESGNTIYF. In DNA form, the CDR3 reads TGCAGTGCTAGGGAATCTGGAAACACCATATATTTT.

This sequence joins TRBV5-5 and TRBJ1-2, with no clear D. The CDR3 is made up of 12 amino acids. Germline lookup yields CDR1 SGHKS and CDR2 YYEKEE (reference sequence). Trimming took off 4 bases at V and 2 bases at J, with 6 bases between the two ends. Here the CDR3 DNA reads TGTGCCAGCAGCCAGATGAACTATGGCTACACCTTC. This codes for CASSQMNYGYTF. Combining the CDR3 with reference TRBV5-5 and TRBJ1-2 gives the whole variable domain DAGVTQSPTHLIKTRGQQVTLRCSPISGHKSVSWYQQVLGQGPQFIFQYYEKEERGRGNFPDRFSARQFPNYSSELNVNALLLGDSALYLCASSQMNYGYTFGSGTRLTVV.

This chain uses TRBV24-1 with TRBJ2-7; D perhaps matches TRBD1 (6 bases). Germline loops: CDR1 KGHDR, CDR2 SFDVKD. The germline V and J ends were trimmed by 4 bases and 1 base, with 10 bases remaining between them. The CDR3 loop spans 14 amino acids. The CDR3 DNA is TGTGCCACCAGTGACCGGCAGGGGTCCTACGAGCAGTACTTC. Translating it yields CATSDRQGSYEQYF.

The table lists this clonotype with a count of one. Written as DNA, the CDR3 is TGCAGTGCTAGAGATCAACGGGGCGTTGCAGGCTACACCTTC. It codes for CSARDQRGVAGYTF. V usage is TRBV20-1 and J usage is TRBJ1-2; maybe TRBD1 (5 bases). The CDR3 runs 14 residues. Trimming took 0 bases from V and 8 from J, leaving 16 bases between them. Germline CDR1 is DFQATT and CDR2 is SNEGSKA (reference sequence).

This chain uses TRBV24-1 with TRBJ2-3; D unclear. V was clipped by 4 bases and J by 6 bases, with 10 bases between them. This CDR3 is built from 13 residues. Germline V lookup: CDR1 KGHDR, CDR2 SFDVKD. The CDR3, as DNA: TGTGCCACCAGTGACCTGAAGGAGGATACGCAGTATTTT. Protein: CATSDLKEDTQYF.

CDR3 sequence (DNA): TGCAGCGTCGCGGACCCAAGGGGCAAAAACTATGGCTACACCTTC. Translation gives CSVADPRGKNYGYTF. This chain links TRBV29-1 with TRBJ1-2; D is perhaps TRBD1 (5 bases). The CDR3 contains 15 residues. V gave up 6 bases and J gave up 2 bases, with 19 bases separating them. Germline values: CDR1 SQVTM, CDR2 ANQGSEA.

The table lists this clonotype with a few counts. The rearrangement links TRBV11-3 to TRBJ2-3; TRBD1 matches 8 bases. The trim removed 5 bases at V and 0 bases at J, leaving 4 bases unmatched. The CDR3 is made up of 15 amino acids. Per germline, CDR1 SGHNT and CDR2 YENEEA. CDR3 nucleotides: TGTGCCAGCAGCCAGGGGGCGCGAAGCACAGATACGCAGTATTTT. It yields the protein CASSQGARSTDTQYF.

The J gene is TRBJ1-5, the V gene TRBV19; 8 bases agree with TRBD1. The CDR3 runs 15 residues. Germline V CDR1 and CDR2: LNHDA, SQIVND (reference sequence). V shed 6 bases, J shed 4 bases, and the junction held 8 bases outside the gene matches. Here the CDR3 DNA reads TGTGCCAGTAGGAAAACTGGACAGGGTAATCAGCCCCAGCATTTT. Translated, it gives CASRKTGQGNQPQHF.

In this sample, this clonotype turned up a few times. The V call is TRBV11-2, the J call TRBJ1-6, with 10 bases matching TRBD1. V was clipped by 1 base and J by 0 bases; unmatched bases: 3. This CDR3 comprises 18 residues. Germline CDR1 SGHAT, CDR2 FQNNGV. The CDR3 DNA reads TGTGCCAGCAGCTTAGGGACAGGGGGTGTCTCCTATAATTCACCCCTCCACTTT. It encodes CASSLGTGGVSYNSPLHF.

The gene calls are TRBV6-1 and TRBJ1-1, with 10 nucleotides matching TRBD1. Germline V gives CDR1 MNHNS, CDR2 SASEGT. V shed 5 bases, J shed 4 bases, and the junction held 7 bases outside the gene matches. The length of the CDR3 is 15 residues. The CDR3 reads CASSTSGQGFTEAFF. The CDR3 bases are TGTGCCAGCAGTACCTCGGGACAGGGGTTCACTGAAGCTTTCTTT.

The chain combines TRBV30 with TRBJ1-5; D possibly corresponds to TRBD1 (5 bases). The CDR3 sequence is 17 residues long. Trimming stripped 5 bases from V and 1 base from J, with 21 bases between. Germline CDR1 is GTSNPN and CDR2 is SVGIG (reference sequence). This chain's CDR3 is CAWDDSNEFVSNQPQHF. In DNA form, the CDR3 reads TGTGCCTGGGACGACAGTAACGAGTTTGTAAGCAATCAGCCCCAGCATTTT.